This T cell receptor (beta chain) was recovered during a study of blood T cell repertoires in COVID-19. Only in-frame clones appear in the TCRdb table, and some are missing; sequencing was by immunoSEQ multiplex PCR. The sample includes under 140,000 clones, roughly 82% of them seen just once. The receptor comes from a woman aged 55-69 years with acute or convalescent COVID-19. The sample comprised peripheral blood.

The CDR3 sequence: CATSRDWGQGEPEAFF. CDR3 coding DNA: TGTGCCACCAGCAGAGATTGGGGACAGGGGGAGCCTGAAGCTTTCTTT. The V call is TRBV15, the J call TRBJ1-1; 11 bases fit TRBD1. The ends lost 0 bases at V and 6 bases at J; junction bases unmatched: 6. In germline, CDR1 is LNHNV, CDR2 YYDKDF (reference sequence). This CDR3 is built from 16 residues.